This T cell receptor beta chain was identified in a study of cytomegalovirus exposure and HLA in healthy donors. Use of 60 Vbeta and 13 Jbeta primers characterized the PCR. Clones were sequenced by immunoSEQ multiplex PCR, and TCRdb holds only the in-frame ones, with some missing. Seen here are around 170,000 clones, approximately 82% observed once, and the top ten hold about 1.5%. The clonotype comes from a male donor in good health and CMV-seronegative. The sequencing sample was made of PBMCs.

This CDR3 reads CASSLGTRQETQYF. CDR3 sequence (DNA): TGTGCCAGCAGCTTAGGGACAAGACAAGAGACCCAGTACTTC. The chain is built from TRBV7-8 and TRBJ2-5, with D perhaps TRBD1 (5 bases). Trimming shortened V by 1 base and J by 2 bases, and 8 bases separated the two germline ends. The CDR3 totals 14 residues. Germline V lookup: CDR1 SGHVS, CDR2 FQNEAQ.